The clone carrying this T cell receptor beta chain was recorded a few times. Via MiXCR, TCRdb re-called the RT-PCR reads, giving one row per CDR3 protein. The sample lists approximately 720,000 distinct CDR3 sequences; about 14% were seen once. CDR1 SGHTA and CDR2 FQGTGA come from the germline V gene. V was shortened by 4 bases and J by 7 bases, with 11 bases between the two germline ends. There are 14 residues in the CDR3. Sequenced input: memory CD4+ T cells from blood. This sequence was found in a female donor in good health, serving as a healthy control. The chain employs TRBV7-3 and TRBJ1-6, with D possibly being TRBD1 (6 bases). CDR3 sequence: CASSSGGENSPLHF. The CDR3, as DNA: TGTGCCAGCAGCTCGGGGGGCGAAAATTCACCCCTCCACTTT.